Listed below are T cell receptor beta chains from one sample, sequenced in a study of a mutant IDH1 vaccine in newly diagnosed glioma. The repertoire was sequenced with immunoSEQ multiplex PCR; TCRdb's copy has only in-frame clones and lacks some. The data show 35,000 to 50,000 clones, with less than 90% seen just once and 2% to 2.5% held by the top ten. Their antigen targets remain unknown. Material: PBMCs, obtained from a glioma patient whose treatment included an IDH1 peptide vaccine. These receptors came from a man aged 35 to 55 with glioma. The CDR3 runs from the conserved cysteine through the conserved F or W. Fields, in order: CDR3 DNA, CDR3 protein, D gene, J gene, V gene, clone size. D genes are given only for firm matches. Clone size, where shown, is once, few, many, or a class for clones that have expanded.

cdr3_nt: TGTGCCAGCAGTTACAGGGGGGACGGCTACACCTTC
cdr3_aa: CASSYRGDGYTF
d_call: .
j_call: TRBJ1-2
v_call: TRBV6-5
clone_size: .

cdr3_nt: TGTGCCAGCAGGATGGGGACATTAAATACCGGGGAGCTGTTTTTT
cdr3_aa: CASRMGTLNTGELFF
d_call: .
j_call: TRBJ2-2
v_call: TRBV5-4
clone_size: .

cdr3_nt: TGCGCCAGCAGCCGAAGCGGGATACACGAGCAGTACTTC
cdr3_aa: CASSRSGIHEQYF
d_call: TRBD2
j_call: TRBJ2-7
v_call: TRBV4-3
clone_size: few

cdr3_nt: TGTGCCAGCAGAAACGGGGAAGGGCGAACCAAAAACATTCAGTACTTC
cdr3_aa: CASRNGEGRTKNIQYF
d_call: .
j_call: TRBJ2-4
v_call: TRBV6-6
clone_size: .

cdr3_nt: TGTGCCAGCAGCACTTGGGACGAGGGGACGGATACGCAGTATTTT
cdr3_aa: CASSTWDEGTDTQYF
d_call: .
j_call: TRBJ2-3
v_call: TRBV5-4
clone_size: once

cdr3_nt: TGTGCCAGCAGTTCCGCGGGACAGGGGGAGGAAAAACTGTTTTTT
cdr3_aa: CASSSAGQGEEKLFF
d_call: TRBD1
j_call: TRBJ1-4
v_call: TRBV6-5
clone_size: .

cdr3_nt: TGTGCCAGCAGCTTAGCGAGGAACACTGAAGCTTTCTTT
cdr3_aa: CASSLARNTEAFF
d_call: .
j_call: TRBJ1-1
v_call: TRBV11-1
clone_size: .

cdr3_nt: TGTGCCAGCAGCCCTAATACAGGGCTGAGGGAGACCCAGTACTTC
cdr3_aa: CASSPNTGLRETQYF
d_call: .
j_call: TRBJ2-5
v_call: TRBV7-2
clone_size: .

cdr3_nt: TGTGCCAGCAGCTTACTCGGGGCAGGGCGCTACGAGCAGTACTTC
cdr3_aa: CASSLLGAGRYEQYF
d_call: .
j_call: TRBJ2-7
v_call: TRBV6-6
clone_size: few

cdr3_nt: TGTGCCAGCAGCCCGAAAAGCACCGGGGAGCTGTTTTTT
cdr3_aa: CASSPKSTGELFF
d_call: .
j_call: TRBJ2-2
v_call: TRBV11-1
clone_size: few

cdr3_nt: TGTGCCAGCAGTGTCGCTTACGAGCAGTACTTC
cdr3_aa: CASSVAYEQYF
d_call: .
j_call: TRBJ2-7
v_call: TRBV2
clone_size: once

cdr3_nt: TGCGCCAGCAGCCCACGACAGGGGGCGCGTGTAGATACGCAGTATTTT
cdr3_aa: CASSPRQGARVDTQYF
d_call: TRBD1
j_call: TRBJ2-3
v_call: TRBV5-1
clone_size: once

cdr3_nt: TGTGCCAGCAGTTACGACACACTCAGCAATCAGCCCCAGCATTTT
cdr3_aa: CASSYDTLSNQPQHF
d_call: .
j_call: TRBJ1-5
v_call: TRBV6-6
clone_size: .

cdr3_nt: TGCGCCAGCAGTCAATCGCCCCTCTACGAGCAGTACTTC
cdr3_aa: CASSQSPLYEQYF
d_call: .
j_call: TRBJ2-7
v_call: TRBV23-1
clone_size: .

cdr3_nt: TGTGCCAGTAGGGTTCAGGGACGCAATGAGCAGTTCTTC
cdr3_aa: CASRVQGRNEQFF
d_call: .
j_call: TRBJ2-1
v_call: TRBV6-5
clone_size: .

cdr3_nt: TGCGCCAGCAGCCAAGACGATGGCAGAGGCGGCTACACCTTC
cdr3_aa: CASSQDDGRGGYTF
d_call: .
j_call: TRBJ1-2
v_call: TRBV4-1
clone_size: once

cdr3_nt: TGCGCCAGCAGCTTTAGACAGGGGGGCCACGAGCAGTACTTC
cdr3_aa: CASSFRQGGHEQYF
d_call: TRBD1
j_call: TRBJ2-7
v_call: TRBV5-1
clone_size: .

cdr3_nt: TGTGCCATCAGTGAGTCGGGCAGCACCCAGCATTTT
cdr3_aa: CAISESGSTQHF
d_call: .
j_call: TRBJ1-5
v_call: TRBV10-3
clone_size: .

cdr3_nt: TGTGCCAGCTCAGACAATATCGGTGGGGCCAACGTCCTGACTTTC
cdr3_aa: CASSDNIGGANVLTF
d_call: .
j_call: TRBJ2-6
v_call: TRBV18
clone_size: .

cdr3_nt: TGTGCCAGCAGTGAATATGGCGGGGGGCAAGCGCAGTATTTT
cdr3_aa: CASSEYGGGQAQYF
d_call: TRBD2
j_call: TRBJ2-3
v_call: TRBV25-1
clone_size: .

cdr3_nt: TGTGCCAGCAGCTTAGTTAGGCAGGGTTCTCAGCCCCAGCATTTT
cdr3_aa: CASSLVRQGSQPQHF
d_call: .
j_call: TRBJ1-5
v_call: TRBV7-2
clone_size: .

cdr3_nt: TGTGCCACCGGATCGGCTTCCTACGAGCAGTACTTC
cdr3_aa: CATGSASYEQYF
d_call: .
j_call: TRBJ2-7
v_call: TRBV10-3
clone_size: .

cdr3_nt: TGTGCCAGTAGTATAAGGGGGGGCACGAACACCGGGGAGCTGTTTTTT
cdr3_aa: CASSIRGGTNTGELFF
d_call: .
j_call: TRBJ2-2
v_call: TRBV19
clone_size: .

cdr3_nt: TGTGCCAGCAGGGACTGGGGGACTGAAGCTTTCTTT
cdr3_aa: CASRDWGTEAFF
d_call: .
j_call: TRBJ1-1
v_call: TRBV7-2
clone_size: .

cdr3_nt: TGCGCCAGCAGCCAAGATCGCCGGGAATGGTACGAGCAGTACTTC
cdr3_aa: CASSQDRREWYEQYF
d_call: .
j_call: TRBJ2-7
v_call: TRBV4-1
clone_size: once

cdr3_nt: TGTGCCAGCAGTTTATTGGGGGGGAGCGTAGGCTACACCTTC
cdr3_aa: CASSLLGGSVGYTF
d_call: .
j_call: TRBJ1-2
v_call: TRBV27
clone_size: .

cdr3_nt: TGTGCCAGCAGCTCACCCAATGAGCAGTTCTTC
cdr3_aa: CASSSPNEQFF
d_call: .
j_call: TRBJ2-1
v_call: TRBV7-9
clone_size: .

cdr3_nt: TGTGCCAGCAGTTTAAGGAGTAACTATGGCTACACCTTC
cdr3_aa: CASSLRSNYGYTF
d_call: .
j_call: TRBJ1-2
v_call: TRBV28
clone_size: .

cdr3_nt: TGCGCCAGCACCCCCGAGCGGATCGACTCCTACAATGAGCAGTTCTTC
cdr3_aa: CASTPERIDSYNEQFF
d_call: .
j_call: TRBJ2-1
v_call: TRBV4-1
clone_size: .

cdr3_nt: TGTGCCAGCAGTCCAAACGAGGGGGCGTCCTACGAGCAGTACTTC
cdr3_aa: CASSPNEGASYEQYF
d_call: TRBD1
j_call: TRBJ2-7
v_call: TRBV11-2
clone_size: .

cdr3_nt: TGCGCCAGCAGCTTAGTCCCACAGGGGGCCTACGAGCAGTACTTC
cdr3_aa: CASSLVPQGAYEQYF
d_call: TRBD1
j_call: TRBJ2-7
v_call: TRBV5-1
clone_size: .

cdr3_nt: TGCGCCAGCACGGCCAGGAGTTTTGGAAACACCATATATTTT
cdr3_aa: CASTARSFGNTIYF
d_call: .
j_call: TRBJ1-3
v_call: TRBV10-2
clone_size: few

cdr3_nt: TGTGCCAGCAGCTTAGCGCCAGGGGAGGGCTATGGCTACACCTTC
cdr3_aa: CASSLAPGEGYGYTF
d_call: .
j_call: TRBJ1-2
v_call: TRBV7-2
clone_size: .

cdr3_nt: TGTGCCAGCAGTTCAATGGGACTGGGGGACGAGCAGTACTTC
cdr3_aa: CASSSMGLGDEQYF
d_call: .
j_call: TRBJ2-7
v_call: TRBV27
clone_size: .

cdr3_nt: TGTGCCAGCAGCTCCCCGGGGGGCCGGAGATTCACTGAAGCTTTCTTT
cdr3_aa: CASSSPGGRRFTEAFF
d_call: .
j_call: TRBJ1-1
v_call: TRBV7-2
clone_size: few

cdr3_nt: TGCGCCAGCAGCTCGGGGACAGGGGGGGATGGGGAGCAGTACTTC
cdr3_aa: CASSSGTGGDGEQYF
d_call: TRBD1
j_call: TRBJ2-7
v_call: TRBV5-1
clone_size: .

cdr3_nt: TGCGCCAGCAGCCAAGAGGCTAGCGGGACCTACGAGCAGTACTTC
cdr3_aa: CASSQEASGTYEQYF
d_call: TRBD2
j_call: TRBJ2-7
v_call: TRBV4-1
clone_size: .

cdr3_nt: TGTGCCATCAGTGAGCCTAGGACTACTGGCAATGAGCAGTTCTTC
cdr3_aa: CAISEPRTTGNEQFF
d_call: .
j_call: TRBJ2-1
v_call: TRBV10-3
clone_size: .

cdr3_nt: TGTGCCAGCAGTGAGGACGGTTCCTACGAGCAGTACTTC
cdr3_aa: CASSEDGSYEQYF
d_call: .
j_call: TRBJ2-7
v_call: TRBV6-1
clone_size: .

cdr3_nt: TGTGCCAGCAGCCTACGTCCCGGGACAGGGGGCAACACTGAAGCTTTCTTT
cdr3_aa: CASSLRPGTGGNTEAFF
d_call: TRBD1
j_call: TRBJ1-1
v_call: TRBV5-4
clone_size: .

cdr3_nt: TGTGCCAGCAGCTTAGGGCCCCACTTGATGGGGACCAATGAGCAGTTCTTC
cdr3_aa: CASSLGPHLMGTNEQFF
d_call: .
j_call: TRBJ2-1
v_call: TRBV11-2
clone_size: few

cdr3_nt: TGCGCCAGCAGCCTATGGTACACAGATACGCAGTATTTT
cdr3_aa: CASSLWYTDTQYF
d_call: .
j_call: TRBJ2-3
v_call: TRBV4-1
clone_size: .

cdr3_nt: TGTGCCAGCTCATCTCTCCTTACAGTTAACTATGGCTACACCTTC
cdr3_aa: CASSSLLTVNYGYTF
d_call: .
j_call: TRBJ1-2
v_call: TRBV18
clone_size: .

cdr3_nt: TGTGCCAGCAGCCCGGATAGCGGGAGCGGGAAGACCCAGTACTTC
cdr3_aa: CASSPDSGSGKTQYF
d_call: TRBD2
j_call: TRBJ2-5
v_call: TRBV11-2
clone_size: .

cdr3_nt: TGTGCCAGCTCGCCGCAACGGGGGGACAATGAGCAGTTCTTC
cdr3_aa: CASSPQRGDNEQFF
d_call: TRBD2
j_call: TRBJ2-1
v_call: TRBV18
clone_size: .